These 31 T cell receptor beta chains were all obtained from the same sample, sequenced in a study of shared clonotypes between healthy human individuals. The assay was immunoSEQ multiplex PCR, and TCRdb's table has in-frame clones only and misses some. The repertoire holds about 120,000 clones, 68% seen once, with 24% in the top ten. Material: memory CD8+ T cells sorted from blood. Subset here: CD45RO+ cells pooled with CCR7-negative TemRA cells. These receptors all come from a woman aged 30 to 39 in good health.

The rearrangement joins TRBV10-3 to TRBJ2-7; perhaps TRBD2 as D (6 bases). This CDR3 is built from 13 residues. The germline V and J ends were trimmed by 2 bases and 3 bases, with 8 bases remaining between them. Germline CDR1 and CDR2: ENHRY and SYGVKD. The CDR3 region has the DNA TGTGCCATCAGTGAGGGAGGGGTCTACGAGCAGTACTTC. This encodes CAISEGGVYEQYF.

This clone was detected only a few times. This CDR3 is CASSLVLSGELFF. In nucleotides, the CDR3 is TGCGCCAGCAGCTTGGTGCTGTCCGGGGAGCTGTTTTTT. The V call is TRBV5-1, the J call TRBJ2-2; D unresolved. The germline CDR1 and CDR2 sequences are SGHRS and YFSETQ. Trimming cost V 0 bases and J 6 bases, with 6 bases left between them. This CDR3 has 13 residues.

On this clone: A far larger clone is a single base away, which makes a read error likely. Other DNA sequences in the sample encode the same CDR3. The chain recombines TRBV4-1 with TRBJ2-7; D gene uncertain. Germline V gene sequence: CDR1 MGHRA, CDR2 YSYEKL. Deletions cut 0 bases from V and 0 bases from J, with 12 bases between. The length of the CDR3 is 16 residues. CDR3 sequence reads: CASSQDLGKGSYEQYF. The CDR3 coding sequence is TGCGCCAGCAGCCAAGATCTGGGGAAGGGCTCCTACGAGCAGTACTTC.

V and J are TRBV9 and TRBJ2-5, with D perhaps assigned TRBD1 or TRBD2 (5 bases each). Gene TRBJ2-7 matches the end of the DNA better, so the J call may be wrong. The CDR3 is 14 residues long. CDR1 is SGDLS and CDR2 is YYNGEE in the germline V gene. CDR3 residues: CASSNRDGSYEQYF. CDR3 in DNA: TGTGCCAGCAGCAACCGGGACGGAAGCTACGAGCAGTACTTC.

The chain is built from TRBV6-4 and TRBJ2-1, with unresolved D. Germline CDR1 is MRHNA and CDR2 is SNTAGT. The CDR3 is made up of 13 amino acids. V was trimmed by 0 bases and J by 9 bases, leaving 9 bases between them. CDR3 amino acids: CASSDSERVEQFF. DNA of the CDR3: TGTGCCAGCAGTGACTCGGAACGGGTTGAGCAGTTCTTC.

The V gene is TRBV4-1, the J gene TRBJ1-1; possible D gene TRBD1, 6 bases. This CDR3 spans 14 amino acids. The V gene lost 8 bases and the J gene lost 3 bases, with 16 bases spanning the gap. Germline values: CDR1 MGHRA, CDR2 YSYEKL. The CDR3 DNA sequence: TGCGCCAGCTCCCTGGGGGGGGGCTACACTGAAGCTTTCTTT. Translated, it gives CASSLGGGYTEAFF.

This clone turned up a few times. This sequence joins TRBV25-1 and TRBJ1-1; D is ambiguous. CDR1 and CDR2 from the germline V gene are MGHDK and SYGVNS. The germline V and J ends were trimmed by 7 bases and 0 bases, with 15 bases remaining between them. The CDR3 extends over 15 amino acids. The CDR3, as DNA: TGTGCCAGCACAACGAAGGGCTTAATGAACACTGAAGCTTTCTTT. Its translation is CASTTKGLMNTEAFF.

The genes are TRBV6-1 and TRBJ1-2; D call uncertain. The V end was cut by 5 bases, the J end by 8 bases, with 12 bases between. The length of the CDR3 is 12 residues. CDR1 and CDR2 from the germline V gene are MNHNS and SASEGT. For the CDR3, the DNA is TGTGCCAGCAGTCGTTTGGGCGACGGCTACACCTTC. It encodes CASSRLGDGYTF.

V usage is TRBV2 and J usage is TRBJ2-4; D might be TRBD1 (6 bases). Looked up from germline, CDR1 is SNHLY and CDR2 is FYNNEI. The CDR3 loop spans 18 amino acids. The V and J ends lost 0 bases and 3 bases respectively, with 18 bases between them. As DNA, the CDR3 is TGTGCCAGCAGTGAAGCGGGGTTTTTTGCAGGGGTCAAAAACATTCAGTACTTC. Amino acids: CASSEAGFFAGVKNIQYF.

The chain employs TRBV13 and TRBJ2-2, with a possible D match to TRBD1 (5 bases). The ends were cut back, 6 bases at V and 6 bases at J, with 14 bases in the middle. The CDR3 consists of 14 residues. Germline CDR1 is PRHDT and CDR2 is FYEKMQ (reference sequence). CDR3 DNA sequence: TGTGCCAGCAGTTCTCAGGGTTTTCCCGGGGAGCTGTTTTTT. Encoded protein: CASSSQGFPGELFF.

V usage is TRBV2 and J usage is TRBJ1-2; D remains ambiguous. This CDR3 is 13 amino acids long. Per germline, CDR1 SNHLY and CDR2 FYNNEI. In DNA form, the CDR3 reads TGTGCAGCCCCACAGCCCGAGGACTATGGCTACACCTTC. It is translated as CAAPQPEDYGYTF.

The J gene is TRBJ2-1, the V gene TRBV9, with a weak D call TRBD1 (6 bases). Germline V gene sequence: CDR1 SGDLS, CDR2 YYNGEE. CDR3 size: 15 residues. V lost 3 bases, J lost 4 bases, and 14 bases lay in between. The CDR3 DNA is TGTGCCAGCAGCGCCCCGGGACAAAGTTACAATGAGCAGTTCTTC. Translation: CASSAPGQSYNEQFF. Variable domain in full (rest from reference TRBV9 and TRBJ2-1): DSGVTQTPKHLITATGQRVTLRCSPRSGDLSVYWYQQSLDQGLQFLIQYYNGEERAKGNILERFSAQQFPDLHSELNLSSLELGDSALYFCASSAPGQSYNEQFFGPGTRLTVL.

The gene calls are TRBV7-9 and TRBJ1-1, with no clear D. The germline V gene encodes CDR1 SEHNR and CDR2 FQNEAQ (reference sequence). The V end was cut by 3 bases, the J end by 1 base, with 6 bases between. This CDR3 comprises 13 residues. CDR3 in DNA: TGTGCCAGCAGCTTCTTCAGGAACACTGAAGCTTTCTTT. It specifies CASSFFRNTEAFF.

This chain links TRBV18 with TRBJ1-1; D is undetermined. The length of the CDR3 is 13 residues. Germline CDR1 and CDR2: KGHSH and LQKENI. The germline V and J ends were trimmed by 6 bases and 2 bases, with 10 bases remaining between them. The CDR3 DNA sequence: TGTGCCAGCTCCCTTGGGCAAAACACTGAAGCTTTCTTT. Its protein product is CASSLGQNTEAFF.

The CDR3 DNA follows: TGTGCCAGCAGCGTAGACTCCGGGACAGGGGCCTACGAGCAGTACTTC. As protein: CASSVDSGTGAYEQYF. V gene TRBV9 combines with J gene TRBJ2-7, with 10 bases aligning to TRBD1. Germline V gives CDR1 SGDLS, CDR2 YYNGEE. The CDR3 length is 16 residues. Losses at the gene ends were 0 bases for V and 2 bases for J; bases not matched to a gene: 5.

This clone was counted once. The chain recombines TRBV19 with TRBJ2-7; D is uncertain. Trimming shortened V by 1 base and J by 3 bases, and 7 bases separated the two germline ends. In germline, CDR1 is LNHDA, CDR2 SQIVND (reference sequence). The CDR3 loop spans 13 amino acids. CDR3 region: CASSIGLVYEQYF. CDR3 bases: TGTGCCAGTAGTATAGGTCTAGTCTACGAGCAGTACTTC.

CDR3 DNA: TGTGCCAGCAGCTTAGGGGATCCGAGACTAGTCCACTCGGAGCAGTACTTC. Its translation: CASSLGDPRLVHSEQYF. The genes are TRBV7-8 and TRBJ2-7, with a weak D call TRBD2 (6 bases). This CDR3 is built from 17 residues. V lost 1 base, J lost 7 bases, and 23 bases lay in between. Per the germline V gene, CDR1 is SGHVS and CDR2 is FQNEAQ.

This rearrangement joins TRBV11-2 to TRBJ2-5, with D possibly matching TRBD1 (5 bases). CDR1 is SGHAT and CDR2 is FQNNGV in the germline V gene. The CDR3 consists of 13 residues. Trimming took 7 bases from V and 5 from J, leaving 14 bases between them. In DNA, the CDR3 is TGTGCCAGCACCAAGTGGGGCGTTGAGACCCAGTACTTC. Its protein product is CASTKWGVETQYF.

The chain links TRBV25-1 to TRBJ2-7, with TRBD2 matching 13 bases. The CDR3 consists of 17 residues. Looked up from germline, CDR1 is MGHDK and CDR2 is SYGVNS. The ends lost 2 bases at V and 7 bases at J; junction bases unmatched: 11. This CDR3 is CASSETGTSGIGWEQYF. CDR3 DNA: TGTGCCAGCAGTGAAACCGGGACTAGCGGGATAGGGTGGGAGCAGTACTTC.

This sequence joins TRBV28 and TRBJ1-2; no clear D gene. The V end lost 7 bases, the J end lost 8 bases, and 14 bases lay between the germline ends. Germline V gene sequence: CDR1 MDHEN, CDR2 SYDVKM. The CDR3 runs 12 residues. The CDR3: CASNKIPSGYTF. The CDR3 region has the DNA TGTGCCAGCAATAAAATTCCCTCGGGCTACACCTTC.

The V gene is TRBV25-1, the J gene TRBJ2-1, with no clear D. Trimming shortened V by 2 bases and J by 7 bases, and 6 bases separated the two germline ends. This CDR3 spans 12 amino acids. Germline V gene lookup returns CDR1 MGHDK and CDR2 SYGVNS. The CDR3 sequence is CASSEVGNEQFF. CDR3 in DNA: TGTGCCAGCAGTGAAGTTGGGAATGAGCAGTTCTTC. Drawing the rest from reference TRBV25-1 and TRBJ2-1, the complete variable domain is EADIYQTPRYLVIGTGKKITLECSQTMGHDKMYWYQQDPGMELHLIHYSYGVNSTEKGDLSSESTVSRIRTEHFPLTLESARPSHTSQYLCASSEVGNEQFFGPGTRLTVL.

A single count supports this clone. The chain has TRBV11-3 and TRBJ2-3; D ambiguous. The CDR3 extends over 12 amino acids. V was clipped by 1 base and J by 6 bases, with 5 bases between them. The germline V gene encodes CDR1 SGHNT and CDR2 YENEEA. The CDR3 bases are TGTGCCAGCAGCTTAGGGGATGATACGCAGTATTTT. It yields the protein CASSLGDDTQYF.

This clone showed up just a few times. The chain uses TRBV6-1 and TRBJ2-7; D may be TRBD2 (6 bases). This CDR3 is built from 15 residues. CDR1 and CDR2 (germline): MNHNS, SASEGT. V lost 1 base and J lost 2, with 12 bases in between. DNA for the CDR3: TGTGCCAGCAGTGAAGGCGGGACTCCCCCCTACGAGCAGTACTTC. Translated: CASSEGGTPPYEQYF.

Concerning this clone itself: Other DNA sequences in the same sample also yield this CDR3. The V gene is TRBV11-3, the J gene TRBJ2-1; 12 bases fit TRBD2. V lost 6 bases and J lost 4; bases outside the gene matches: 1. There are 14 residues in the CDR3. Per germline, CDR1 SGHNT and CDR2 YENEEA. The CDR3: CASSLAGGYNEQFF. CDR3 DNA: TGTGCCAGCAGTCTAGCGGGAGGGTACAATGAGCAGTTCTTC.

The chain couples TRBV28 to TRBJ1-3; D not resolved. V was pared by 6 bases and J by 0 bases, with 6 bases between. From germline, CDR1 is MDHEN and CDR2 SYDVKM. The CDR3 extends over 13 amino acids. CDR3 DNA sequence: TGTGCCAGCAGCCGGGGCTCTGGAAACACCATATATTTT. It encodes CASSRGSGNTIYF.

The table lists this clone with a few counts. The chain carries TRBV13 and TRBJ2-6; D tentatively reads TRBD1 or TRBD2 (5 bases each). This CDR3 is built from 17 residues. The germline gives CDR1 PRHDT, CDR2 FYEKMQ (reference sequence). V lost 3 bases to trimming and J lost 2 bases, with 14 bases between them. The CDR3 protein is CASSFAARGPGANVLTF. The CDR3, as DNA: TGTGCCAGCAGCTTTGCTGCCCGGGGCCCTGGGGCCAACGTCCTGACTTTC.

This chain joins TRBV27 and TRBJ2-7; D is undetermined. Germline V gene data show CDR1 as MNHEY and CDR2 as SMNVEV (reference sequence). V was cut by 2 bases and J by 6 bases, with 5 bases left in between. The CDR3 covers 11 residues. In DNA form, the CDR3 reads TGTGCCAGCAGTTTAAGAGGCGAGCAGTACTTC. Translating it yields CASSLRGEQYF.

This rearrangement joins TRBV14 to TRBJ2-5, with D tentatively TRBD1 (6 bases). Germline CDR1 and CDR2: SGHDN and FVKESK. The CDR3 is 14 amino acids. Trimming left V 1 base short and J 7 bases short, with 13 bases between. The CDR3 reads CASSQAWTDLTQYF. CDR3 sequence (DNA): TGTGCCAGCAGCCAAGCCTGGACAGATTTGACCCAGTACTTC.

This sequence joins TRBV27 and TRBJ2-1; 12 nucleotides agree with TRBD1. Germline CDR1 reads MNHEY; CDR2 reads SMNVEV (reference sequence). The CDR3 sequence is 14 residues long. V dropped 6 bases and J dropped 10; count of bases not matched to a gene: 7. This CDR3 reads CASSDGTGGREQFF. The CDR3 region has the DNA TGTGCCAGCAGCGACGGGACAGGGGGCAGAGAGCAGTTCTTC.

This clone was seen once. This may be a read error: a much more frequent sequence differs by one nucleotide. The chain is built from TRBV5-4 and TRBJ1-1; D is uncertain. Deletions cut 0 bases from V and 3 bases from J, with 6 bases between. The CDR3 has 13 amino acids. Germline V gene lookup returns CDR1 SGHNT and CDR2 YYREEE (reference sequence). In nucleotides, the CDR3 is TGTGCCAGCAGCTTGGACGGATACACTGAAGCTTTCTTT. It translates to CASSLDGYTEAFF.

The chain combines TRBV29-1 with TRBJ1-2; D call uncertain. V lost 3 bases and J lost 4, with 9 bases in between. Per germline, CDR1 SQVTM and CDR2 ANQGSEA. The CDR3 is 12 amino acids. The CDR3 loop is CSVDDNPYGYTF. The DNA for the CDR3 is TGCAGCGTTGACGACAACCCCTATGGCTACACCTTC.